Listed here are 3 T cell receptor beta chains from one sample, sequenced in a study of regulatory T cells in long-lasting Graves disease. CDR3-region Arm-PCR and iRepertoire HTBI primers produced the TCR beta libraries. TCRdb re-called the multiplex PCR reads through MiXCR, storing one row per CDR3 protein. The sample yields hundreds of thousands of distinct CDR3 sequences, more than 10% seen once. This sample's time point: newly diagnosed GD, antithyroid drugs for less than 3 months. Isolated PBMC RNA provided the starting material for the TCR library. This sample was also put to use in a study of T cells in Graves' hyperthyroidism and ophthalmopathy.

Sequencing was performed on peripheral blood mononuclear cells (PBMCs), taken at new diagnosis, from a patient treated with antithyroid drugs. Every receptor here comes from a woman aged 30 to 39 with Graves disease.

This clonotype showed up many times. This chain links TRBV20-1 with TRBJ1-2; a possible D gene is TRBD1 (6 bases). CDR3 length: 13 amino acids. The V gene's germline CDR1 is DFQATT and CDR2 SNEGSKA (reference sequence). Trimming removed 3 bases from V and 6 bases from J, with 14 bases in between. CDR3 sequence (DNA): TGCAGTGCTAGTAAGGGGGTTCTGGATGGCTACACCTTC. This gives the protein CSASKGVLDGYTF.

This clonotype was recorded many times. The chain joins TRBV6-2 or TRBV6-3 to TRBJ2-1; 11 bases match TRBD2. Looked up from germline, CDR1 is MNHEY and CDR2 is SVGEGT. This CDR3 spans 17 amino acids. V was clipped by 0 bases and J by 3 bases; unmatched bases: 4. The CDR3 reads CASSYSQTSGNYNEQFF. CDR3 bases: TGTGCCAGCAGTTACTCCCAGACTAGCGGGAACTACAATGAGCAGTTCTTC.

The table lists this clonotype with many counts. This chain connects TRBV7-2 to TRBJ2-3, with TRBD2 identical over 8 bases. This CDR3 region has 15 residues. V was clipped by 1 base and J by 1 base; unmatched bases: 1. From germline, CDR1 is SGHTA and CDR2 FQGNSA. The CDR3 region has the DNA TGTGCCAGCAGCTTAGGGACTAGCCGCACAGATACGCAGTATTTT. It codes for CASSLGTSRTDTQYF.